This T cell receptor (beta chain) was sequenced in a study of beta chain features in type 1 diabetes. Study observations and caveats: The study found moderately but significantly shorter TCRB CDR3s in all four CD4+ subsets of Type 1 diabetes patients. The study found that naive, central memory and Treg TCRB repertoires appeared more similar in patients than in healthy donors.

Naive, central memory, regulatory and stem cell-like memory cells within the CD4+ compartment were sorted using CD45RO/CCR7/CD25/CD127/CD95/CD27. Over 95% purity was reached by all sorted populations. Reverse transcription of all isolated RNA meant that expressed TCRB transcripts were sequenced. The assay was immunoSEQ multiplex PCR, and TCRdb's table has in-frame clones only and misses some. The sample shows roughly 40,000 clones, 45% to 50% of them seen only once. V was trimmed by 5 bases and J by 1 base, leaving 10 bases between them. The CDR3 length is 14 residues. From germline, CDR1 is SGHVS and CDR2 FNYEAQ. This clone appeared a single time. Antigen unknown.

The sample comprised central memory CD4+ T cells from blood. The gene calls are TRBV7-6 and TRBJ2-3, with a weak D call TRBD2 (5 bases). The TCR sequence derives from a woman younger than 30 in good health. CDR3 nucleotide sequence: TGTGCCAGCAGCCCGAGGACTGGCACAGATACGCAGTATTTT. Translation gives CASSPRTGTDTQYF.